This T cell receptor (beta chain) is from a study of vaccination and CD4 T cells after COVID-19. The treatment here: approximately 11-day PBMC culture with coronavirus spike peptide pools or control peptides (ViraFEST assay). Using peptide pools, antigen-specific T cells were expanded in ViraFEST before TCRs were sequenced. After removal of 0 bases from V and 2 bases from J, the junction contained 6 bases not matched to a gene. The CDR3 covers 17 residues. Per the germline V gene, CDR1 is SGHTA and CDR2 is FQGNSA. Cultured CD4+ T-cell DNA underwent Oncomine TCR Beta short-read sequencing. From the PCR reads, TCRdb called clonotypes with MiXCR, one entry per CDR3 protein. This table holds around 11,000 distinct CDR3 sequences, roughly 40% found once. Overall study findings and caveats: Post-vaccination, and not before, a median approximately 86% of reactive clones appeared in convalescent patients. 304 of 307 vaccine-specific clones from convalescent patients were spike mono-reactive.

Comment on this clonotype: The antigen remains undetermined.

This TCR derives from a human donor who had recovered from COVID-19. The sequenced sample was CD4+ T cells from blood, cultured in vitro, obtained after SARS-CoV-2 vaccination. The chain recombines TRBV7-2 with TRBJ2-5; TRBD2 matches at 10 bases. CDR3 coding DNA: TGTGCCAGCAGCTTAGCGCGGACTAGCGGCCCTCAAGAGACCCAGTACTTC. This codes for CASSLARTSGPQETQYF.